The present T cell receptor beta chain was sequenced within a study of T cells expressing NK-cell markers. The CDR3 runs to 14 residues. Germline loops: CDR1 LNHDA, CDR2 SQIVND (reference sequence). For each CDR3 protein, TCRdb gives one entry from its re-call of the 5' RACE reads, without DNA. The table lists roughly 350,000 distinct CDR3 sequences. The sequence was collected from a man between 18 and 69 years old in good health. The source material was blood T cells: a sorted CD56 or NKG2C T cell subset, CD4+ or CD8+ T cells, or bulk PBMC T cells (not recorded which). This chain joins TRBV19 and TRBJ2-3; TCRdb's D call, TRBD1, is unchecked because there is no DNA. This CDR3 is CACQTGYFGDTQYF.